This section outlines one T cell receptor (beta chain) sequence together with its context. Its antigen remains unidentified. The data are from a study of identical twins. Unique molecular identifiers were in the cDNA, with template-switch universal primer binding. TCRdb re-called the 5' RACE reads through MiXCR, storing one row per CDR3 protein. Of under 250,000 distinct CDR3 sequences in the sample, 7.5% were seen once. General study points: The models systematically underestimated how much out-of-frame TCR alpha was shared in monozygotic twins. Potential partial confounding of zero-insertion analyses by invariant MAIT and iNKT cells was noted.

These data also formed part of another study, on yellow fever vaccine responses in identical twins. That report adds: In identical twins, vaccine T cell responses appeared partly shared and partly individual.

Sequenced input: CD8+ T cells sorted from blood. This receptor was taken from a woman aged 18 to 35 in good health.

Written as DNA, the CDR3 is TGTGCCAGCACCGAGGGGGGGCCGAACTATGGCTACACCTTC. This translates into CASTEGGPNYGYTF. The V and J genes are TRBV2 and TRBJ1-2; maybe TRBD1 (6 bases). Germline V gene sequence: CDR1 SNHLY, CDR2 FYNNEI. Trimming shortened V by 7 bases and J by 2 bases, and 14 bases separated the two germline ends. There are 14 residues in the CDR3.